This T cell receptor (beta chain) came from a study of T cell clonality in common variable immunodeficiency. Study-wide results and limits: CVID subjects shared fewer TCRbeta clones than healthy controls did. Common variable immunodeficiency TCR beta sequences reportedly had fewer deletions and N-nucleotide insertions.

Equal genomic DNA amounts from CVID and control samples were sequenced. The data were produced by immunoSEQ multiplex PCR, yet TCRdb's version contains in-frame clones alone and is incomplete. The sample has some 10,000 clones, none seen only once. Blood came from CVID subjects not ill and not taking immunomodulatory or immunosuppressive medication. Heparinized whole blood, roughly 4.5 to 9 ml, came from each donor. This clone was picked up a small number of times. Its target is unknown. The source of this sequence is a human donor with common variable immunodeficiency. The specimen sequenced was peripheral blood mononuclear cells.

The sequenced part of the CDR3 DNA is TGTGCCAGAAGCGGGGACAGGGGGGCTGCGGCTGGC. Translation: CARSGDRGAAAG. The full CDR3 protein is CARSGDRGAAAGYTF. The chain carries TRBV5-3 and TRBJ1-2; 11 bases map to TRBD1. The CDR3 extends 3 residues past the end of the read, so its final part is completed from the germline J gene. TRBV5-3 is an ORF, with its function uncertain. The trim removed 4 bases at V and 7 bases at J, leaving 9 bases unmatched. This CDR3 region has 15 residues.